This TCR beta chain was captured by sequencing in a study of blood T cell repertoires in COVID-19. Study-level information: The United States, Italy and Spain supplied acute and convalescent COVID-19 samples. The cDNA or gDNA used as material had been derived from T cells, B-cell-depleted T cells, or PBMCs.

During active infection, Seattle patients enrolled and were then monitored through disease. Per the authors' pipeline: Nucleated cell counts were estimated from reference gene primer amplification. Here immunoSEQ multiplex PCR was the method, and the copy in TCRdb shows in-frame clones only, minus some. V, J and clone size derive from that table, while D and trimming were established from the DNA sequence. The table has over 450,000 clones, roughly 91% seen once. V gave up 1 base and J gave up 5 bases, with 10 bases separating them. CDR3 size: 13 residues. CDR1 SGHKS and CDR2 YYEKEE come from the germline V gene (reference sequence).

The origin of this receptor is a woman aged 45-59 years with COVID-19, enrolled during active disease. The rearrangement joins TRBV5-5 to TRBJ2-7; TRBD1 is a possible D gene (6 bases). The sequencing input was peripheral blood. The CDR3 DNA reads as TGTGCCAGCAGCTTGTCCAGGGGCCACGAGCAGTACTTC. Translated: CASSLSRGHEQYF. Together with reference TRBV5-5 and TRBJ2-7, the CDR3 gives the full variable domain: DAGVTQSPTHLIKTRGQQVTLRCSPISGHKSVSWYQQVLGQGPQFIFQYYEKEERGRGNFPDRFSARQFPNYSSELNVNALLLGDSALYLCASSLSRGHEQYFGPGTRLTVT.